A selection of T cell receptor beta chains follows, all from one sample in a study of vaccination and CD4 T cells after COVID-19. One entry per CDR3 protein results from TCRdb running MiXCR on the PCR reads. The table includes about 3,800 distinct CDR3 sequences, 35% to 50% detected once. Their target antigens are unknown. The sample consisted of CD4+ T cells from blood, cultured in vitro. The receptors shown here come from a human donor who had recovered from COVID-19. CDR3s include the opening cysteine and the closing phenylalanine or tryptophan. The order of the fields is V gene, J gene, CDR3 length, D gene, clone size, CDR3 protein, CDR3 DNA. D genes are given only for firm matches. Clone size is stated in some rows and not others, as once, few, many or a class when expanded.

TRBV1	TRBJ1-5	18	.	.	CTSSHFLNRARGVQPQHF	TGCACCAGCAGCCATTTCCTTAACAGGGCTAGGGGAGTTCAGCCCCAGCATTTT
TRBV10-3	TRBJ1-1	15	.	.	CAIRKIGGLGTEAFF	TGTGCCATCAGGAAAATAGGGGGATTGGGGACTGAAGCTTTCTTT
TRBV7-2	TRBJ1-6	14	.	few	CASSLDPGYSPLHF	TGTGCCAGCAGCTTAGATCCTGGGTATTCACCCCTCCACTTT
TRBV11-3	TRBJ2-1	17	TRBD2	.	CASSPKKTGGPHNEQFF	TGTGCCAGCAGCCCGAAGAAAACGGGGGGGCCTCACAATGAGCAGTTCTTC
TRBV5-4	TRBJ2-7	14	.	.	CASSSETEVGEQYF	TGTGCCAGCAGCTCCGAGACGGAGGTGGGAGAGCAGTACTTC
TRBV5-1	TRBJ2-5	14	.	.	CASSLVSEQETQYF	TGCGCCAGCAGCTTGGTCTCAGAGCAAGAGACCCAGTACTTC
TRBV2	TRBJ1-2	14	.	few	CASSEEMVYYGYTF	TGTGCCAGCAGTGAAGAAATGGTTTACTATGGCTACACCTTC
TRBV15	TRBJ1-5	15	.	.	CATSRDPGGGQPQHF	TGTGCCACCAGCAGGGACCCCGGGGGGGGGCAGCCCCAGCATTTT
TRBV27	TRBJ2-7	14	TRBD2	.	CASSWTGGPVEQYF	TGTGCCAGCAGTTGGACGGGGGGGCCGGTCGAGCAGTACTTC
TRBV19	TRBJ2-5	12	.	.	CASSIGGETQYF	TGTGCCAGTAGTATTGGGGGGGAGACCCAGTACTTC
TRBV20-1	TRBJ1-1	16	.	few	CSARDRIFVGVAEAFF	TGCAGTGCTAGAGATCGGATTTTCGTAGGGGTCGCTGAAGCTTTCTTT
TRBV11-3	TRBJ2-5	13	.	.	CASSLSGLETQYF	TGTGCCAGCAGCTTATCGGGTTTGGAGACCCAGTACTTC
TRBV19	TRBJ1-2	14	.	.	CASSIRRGGAGYTF	TGTGCCAGTAGTATTAGGAGGGGTGGGGCTGGCTACACCTTC
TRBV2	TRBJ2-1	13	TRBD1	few	CASNRGSYNEQFF	TGTGCCAGCAACAGGGGCTCCTACAATGAGCAGTTCTTC
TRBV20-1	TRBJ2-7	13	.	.	CSARWLATYEQYF	TGCAGTGCTAGATGGCTAGCAACCTACGAGCAGTACTTC
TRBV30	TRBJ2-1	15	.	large	CAWSRDTSAYNEQFF	TGTGCCTGGAGTCGGGACACCAGCGCCTACAATGAGCAGTTCTTC
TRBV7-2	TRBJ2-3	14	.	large	CASSASPLADTQYF	TGTGCCAGCAGCGCTAGCCCGCTAGCGGATACGCAGTATTTT
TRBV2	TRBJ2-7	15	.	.	CASSDFGQATYEQYF	TGTGCCAGCAGTGACTTCGGCCAGGCAACCTACGAGCAGTACTTC
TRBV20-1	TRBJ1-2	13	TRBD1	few	CSAPDRGRYGYTF	TGCAGTGCTCCTGACAGGGGGCGGTATGGCTACACCTTC
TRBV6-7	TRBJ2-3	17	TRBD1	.	CASSYSLTGDKTDTQYF	TGTGCCAGCAGTTACTCCCTCACAGGGGATAAAACAGATACGCAGTATTTT
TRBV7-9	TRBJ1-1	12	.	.	CASSHRSTEAFF	TGTGCCAGCAGCCACAGGAGTACGGAAGCTTTCTTT
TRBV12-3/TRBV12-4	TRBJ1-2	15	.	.	CASSLWQGRIYGYTF	TGTGCCAGCAGTTTGTGGCAGGGGAGGATCTATGGCTACACCTTC
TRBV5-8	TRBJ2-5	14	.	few	CASSRGTDQETQYF	TGTGCCAGCAGCCGGGGGACAGACCAAGAGACCCAGTACTTC
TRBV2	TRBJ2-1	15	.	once	CASNPGRTMDDEQFF	TGTGCCAGCAATCCCGGGCGGACTATGGATGATGAGCAGTTCTTC
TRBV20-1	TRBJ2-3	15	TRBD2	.	CSARDVGRAQDTQYF	TGCAGTGCTAGAGATGTTGGGAGGGCCCAAGATACGCAGTATTTT
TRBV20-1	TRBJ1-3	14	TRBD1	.	CSAEDRGSGNTIYF	TGCAGTGCTGAGGACAGGGGGTCTGGAAACACCATATATTTT
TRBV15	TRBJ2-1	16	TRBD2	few	CATSREAGASYNEQFF	TGTGCCACCAGCAGAGAGGCGGGAGCCTCCTACAATGAGCAGTTCTTC
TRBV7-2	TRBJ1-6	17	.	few	CASSLRGPEWGNSPLHF	TGTGCCAGCAGCTTACGGGGGCCAGAATGGGGTAATTCACCCCTCCACTTT
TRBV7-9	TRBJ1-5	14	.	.	CASSTGLSNQPQHF	TGTGCCAGCAGTACAGGTCTGAGCAATCAGCCCCAGCATTTT
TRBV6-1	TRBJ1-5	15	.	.	CASTEPDSVNQPQHF	TGTGCCAGCACCGAACCCGACAGTGTCAATCAGCCCCAGCATTTT
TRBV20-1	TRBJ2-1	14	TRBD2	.	CSAGLAERYNEQFF	TGCAGTGCTGGACTAGCGGAACGATACAATGAGCAGTTCTTC
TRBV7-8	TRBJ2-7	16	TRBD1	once	CASSSTWGQGAYEQYF	TGTGCCAGCAGCTCGACTTGGGGACAGGGGGCCTACGAGCAGTACTTC
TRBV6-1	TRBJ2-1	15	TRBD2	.	CASSLTSGGAGEQFF	TGTGCCAGCAGTCTGACTAGCGGGGGGGCAGGGGAGCAGTTCTTC
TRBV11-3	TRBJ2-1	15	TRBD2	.	CASSPSPSGTNEQFF	TGTGCCAGCAGCCCAAGTCCTAGCGGGACTAATGAGCAGTTCTTC
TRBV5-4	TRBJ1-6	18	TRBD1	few	CASSFGTGGAYGNSPLHF	TGTGCCAGCAGCTTTGGGACAGGGGGCGCCTACGGGAATTCACCCCTCCACTTT
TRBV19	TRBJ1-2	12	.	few	CASSMWGYGYTF	TGTGCCAGTAGTATGTGGGGATATGGCTACACCTTC
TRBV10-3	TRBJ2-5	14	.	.	CATQKTGFGETQYF	TGTGCCACCCAAAAAACCGGGTTTGGAGAGACCCAGTACTTC
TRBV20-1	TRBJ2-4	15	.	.	CSARDQTVAKNIQYF	TGCAGTGCTAGAGATCAAACAGTAGCCAAAAACATTCAGTACTTC
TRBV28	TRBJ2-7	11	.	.	CASSTYYEQYF	TGTGCCAGCAGTACGTACTACGAGCAGTACTTC
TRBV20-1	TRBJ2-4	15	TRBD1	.	CSAEGQGAAKNIQYF	TGCAGTGCTGAAGGACAGGGGGCCGCCAAAAACATTCAGTACTTC
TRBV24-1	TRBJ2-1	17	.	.	CATSDFTPRGGADEQFF	TGTGCCACCAGTGATTTTACCCCCCGTGGAGGAGCCGATGAGCAGTTCTTC
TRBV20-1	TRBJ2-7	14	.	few	CSARRWDKNYEQYF	TGCAGTGCGCGGCGATGGGACAAGAACTACGAGCAGTACTTC
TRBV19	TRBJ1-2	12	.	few	CASSRADYGYTF	TGTGCCAGTAGTAGGGCGGATTATGGCTACACCTTC
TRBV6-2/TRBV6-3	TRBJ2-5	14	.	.	CASSQPQYQETQYF	TGTGCCAGCAGTCAACCCCAGTACCAAGAGACCCAGTACTTC